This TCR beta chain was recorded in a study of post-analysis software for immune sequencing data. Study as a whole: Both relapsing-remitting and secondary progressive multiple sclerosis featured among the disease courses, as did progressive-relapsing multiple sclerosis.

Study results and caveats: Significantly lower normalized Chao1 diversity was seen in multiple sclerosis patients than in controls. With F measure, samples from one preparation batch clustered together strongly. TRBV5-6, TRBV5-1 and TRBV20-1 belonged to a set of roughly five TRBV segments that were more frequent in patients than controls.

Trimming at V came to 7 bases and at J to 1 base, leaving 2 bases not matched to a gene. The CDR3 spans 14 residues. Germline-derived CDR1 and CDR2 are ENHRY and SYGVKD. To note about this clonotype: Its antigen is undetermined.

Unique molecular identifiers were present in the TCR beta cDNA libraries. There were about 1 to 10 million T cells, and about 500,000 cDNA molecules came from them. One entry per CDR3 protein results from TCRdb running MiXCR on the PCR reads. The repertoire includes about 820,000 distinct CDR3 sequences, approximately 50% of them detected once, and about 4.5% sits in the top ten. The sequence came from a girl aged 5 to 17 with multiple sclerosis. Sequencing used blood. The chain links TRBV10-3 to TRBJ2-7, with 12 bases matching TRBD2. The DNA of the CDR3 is TGTGCCATCACAGGGACTAGCGGGTCCTACGAGCAGTACTTC. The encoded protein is CAITGTSGSYEQYF.